This TCR beta chain was sequenced in a study of early stage breast cancer tumors. Study-level information: ER+/PR+/HER2- status applied to about 75% of the 16 invasive breast tumors. Around 9.8-fold was the mean read coverage per sample.

Blood replicates held 0.5 ug DNA, tumor or normal breast approximately 1.5 ug, two each. Produced via immunoSEQ multiplex PCR; TCRdb's table is partial and in-frame only. Here the sample spans 51,000 or so clones, approximately 83% being singletons. Trimming shortened V by 1 base and J by 7 bases, and 11 bases separated the two germline ends. Germline lookup yields CDR1 SGHVS and CDR2 FQNEAQ. The CDR3 covers 14 residues. The sequence derives from a person aged 45-60 years with breast cancer. The material sequenced was blood. This rearrangement joins TRBV7-8 to TRBJ2-1; D is uncertain. The CDR3 is CASSLGPPYNEQFF. In DNA form, the CDR3 reads TGTGCCAGCAGCTTAGGTCCCCCGTATAATGAGCAGTTCTTC.